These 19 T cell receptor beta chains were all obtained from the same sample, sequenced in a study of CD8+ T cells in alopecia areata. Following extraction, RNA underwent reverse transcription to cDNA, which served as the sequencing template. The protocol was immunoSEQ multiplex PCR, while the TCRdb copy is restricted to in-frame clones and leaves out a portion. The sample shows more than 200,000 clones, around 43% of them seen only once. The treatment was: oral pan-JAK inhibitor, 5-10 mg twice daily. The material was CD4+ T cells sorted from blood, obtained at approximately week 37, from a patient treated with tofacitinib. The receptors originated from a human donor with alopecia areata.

The CDR3 sequence is CASSQSHTGTGSSYEQYF. CDR3 coding DNA: TGCGCCAGCAGTCAATCCCACACCGGGACAGGGAGCTCCTACGAGCAGTACTTC. This chain uses TRBV23-1 with TRBJ2-7; 9 bases are a match to TRBD1. TRBV23-1 has ORF status, its function being uncertain. This CDR3 contains 18 residues. With 0 bases clipped from V and 0 bases from J, the junction kept 9 bases outside the gene matches.

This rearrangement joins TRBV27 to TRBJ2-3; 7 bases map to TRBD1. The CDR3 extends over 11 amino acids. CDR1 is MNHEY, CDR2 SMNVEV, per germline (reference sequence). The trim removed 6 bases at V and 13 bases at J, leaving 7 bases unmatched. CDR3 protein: CASRRQGFEYF. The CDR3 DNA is TGTGCCAGCAGAAGACAGGGATTTGAGTATTTT.

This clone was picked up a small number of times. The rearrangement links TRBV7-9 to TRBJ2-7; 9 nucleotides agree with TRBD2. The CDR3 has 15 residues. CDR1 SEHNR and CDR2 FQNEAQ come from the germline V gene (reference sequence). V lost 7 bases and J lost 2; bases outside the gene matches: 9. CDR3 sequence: CASTLGGGRAYEQYF. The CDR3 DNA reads TGTGCCAGCACCCTAGGAGGCGGGAGGGCCTACGAGCAGTACTTC.

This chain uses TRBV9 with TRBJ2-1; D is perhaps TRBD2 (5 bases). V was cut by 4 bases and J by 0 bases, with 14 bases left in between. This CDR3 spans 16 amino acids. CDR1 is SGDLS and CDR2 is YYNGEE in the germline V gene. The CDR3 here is CASSNSPGSSYNEQFF. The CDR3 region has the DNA TGTGCCAGCAGCAACAGCCCGGGGAGCTCCTACAATGAGCAGTTCTTC.

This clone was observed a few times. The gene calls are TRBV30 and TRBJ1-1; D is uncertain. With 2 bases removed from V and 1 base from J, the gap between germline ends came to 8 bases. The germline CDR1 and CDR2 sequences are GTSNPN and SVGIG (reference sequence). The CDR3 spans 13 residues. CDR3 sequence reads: CAWSLQKNTEAFF. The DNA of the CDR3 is TGTGCCTGGAGTTTGCAGAAGAACACTGAAGCTTTCTTT.

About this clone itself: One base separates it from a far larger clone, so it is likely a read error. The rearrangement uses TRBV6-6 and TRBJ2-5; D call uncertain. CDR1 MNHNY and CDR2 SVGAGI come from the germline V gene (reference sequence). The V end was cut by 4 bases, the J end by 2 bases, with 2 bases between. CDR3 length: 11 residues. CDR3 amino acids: CASSLQETQYF. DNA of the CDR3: TGTGCCAGCAGTTTACAAGAGACCCAGTACTTC.

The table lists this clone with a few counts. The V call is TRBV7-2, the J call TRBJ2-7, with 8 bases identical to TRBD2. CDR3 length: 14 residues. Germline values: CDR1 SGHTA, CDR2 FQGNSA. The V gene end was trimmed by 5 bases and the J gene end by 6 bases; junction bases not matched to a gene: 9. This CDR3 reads CASSLRTSLGEQYF. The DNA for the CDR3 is TGTGCCAGCAGCCTACGGACTAGCTTGGGCGAGCAGTACTTC.

The CDR3 region is CASSQEGSGRPNNEQFF. Here the CDR3 DNA reads TGCGCCAGCAGCCAAGAGGGCAGCGGGAGACCGAACAATGAGCAGTTCTTC. This chain connects TRBV4-1 to TRBJ2-1, with 8 bases fitting TRBD2. CDR3 length equals 17 residues. CDR1 is MGHRA, CDR2 YSYEKL, per germline. The J segment lost 5 bases and the V segment lost 0 bases, leaving 9 bases of the junction unmatched.

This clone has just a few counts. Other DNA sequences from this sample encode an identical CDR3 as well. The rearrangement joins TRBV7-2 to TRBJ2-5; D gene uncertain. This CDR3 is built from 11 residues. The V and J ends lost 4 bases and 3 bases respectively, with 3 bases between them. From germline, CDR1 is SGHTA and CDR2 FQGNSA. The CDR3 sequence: CASSSKETQYF. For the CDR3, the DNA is TGTGCCAGCAGCTCGAAAGAGACCCAGTACTTC.

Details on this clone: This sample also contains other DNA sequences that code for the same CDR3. The CDR3: CASSLLAESYEQYF. As DNA, the CDR3 is TGTGCCAGCAGCTTACTAGCGGAATCCTACGAGCAGTACTTC. J is TRBJ2-7 and V is TRBV7-2, with 7 bases aligning to TRBD2. The V segment lost 2 bases and the J segment 1 base; nucleotides outside the gene matches: 2. CDR3 length: 14 amino acids. CDR1 SGHTA and CDR2 FQGNSA come from the germline V gene.

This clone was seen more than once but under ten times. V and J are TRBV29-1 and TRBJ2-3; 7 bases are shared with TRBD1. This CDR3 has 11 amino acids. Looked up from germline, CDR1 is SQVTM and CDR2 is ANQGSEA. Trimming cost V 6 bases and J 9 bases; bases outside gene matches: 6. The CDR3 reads CSVGIQGTQYF. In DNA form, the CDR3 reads TGCAGCGTAGGGATACAGGGGACGCAGTATTTT.

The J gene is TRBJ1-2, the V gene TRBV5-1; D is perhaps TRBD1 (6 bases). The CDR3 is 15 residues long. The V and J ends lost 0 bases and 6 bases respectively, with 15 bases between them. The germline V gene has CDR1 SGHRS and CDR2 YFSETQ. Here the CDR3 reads CASSLALGQTHGYTF. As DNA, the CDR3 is TGCGCCAGCAGCTTGGCCCTCGGACAGACCCATGGCTACACCTTC. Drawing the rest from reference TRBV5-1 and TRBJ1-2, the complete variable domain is KAGVTQTPRYLIKTRGQQVTLSCSPISGHRSVSWYQQTPGQGLQFLFEYFSETQRNKGNFPGRFSGRQFSNSRSEMNVSTLELGDSALYLCASSLALGQTHGYTFGSGTRLTVV.

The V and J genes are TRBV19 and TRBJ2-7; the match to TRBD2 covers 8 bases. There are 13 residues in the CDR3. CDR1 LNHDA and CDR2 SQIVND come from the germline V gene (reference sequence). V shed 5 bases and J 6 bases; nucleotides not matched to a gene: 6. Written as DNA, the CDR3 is TGTGCCAGTAGTGAGCGGGAGTCATCCGAGCAGTACTTC. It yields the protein CASSERESSEQYF.

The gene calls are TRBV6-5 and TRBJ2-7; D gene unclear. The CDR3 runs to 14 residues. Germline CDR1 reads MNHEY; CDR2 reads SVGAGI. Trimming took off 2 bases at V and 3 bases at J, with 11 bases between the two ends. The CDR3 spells CASSYRGGNYEQYF. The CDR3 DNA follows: TGTGCCAGCAGTTACCGAGGTGGCAACTACGAGCAGTACTTC.

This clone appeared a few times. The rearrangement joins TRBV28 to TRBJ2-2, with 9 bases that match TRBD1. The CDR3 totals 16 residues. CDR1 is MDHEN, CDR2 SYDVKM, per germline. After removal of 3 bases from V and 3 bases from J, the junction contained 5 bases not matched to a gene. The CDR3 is CASSFNRDRDTGELFF. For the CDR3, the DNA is TGTGCCAGCAGTTTCAACCGGGACAGGGACACCGGGGAGCTGTTTTTT.

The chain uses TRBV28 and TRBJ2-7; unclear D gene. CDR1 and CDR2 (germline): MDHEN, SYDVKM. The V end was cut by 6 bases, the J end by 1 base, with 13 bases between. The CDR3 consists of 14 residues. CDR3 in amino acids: CASSPPGKSYEQYF. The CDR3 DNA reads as TGTGCCAGCAGCCCCCCCGGCAAATCCTACGAGCAGTACTTC.

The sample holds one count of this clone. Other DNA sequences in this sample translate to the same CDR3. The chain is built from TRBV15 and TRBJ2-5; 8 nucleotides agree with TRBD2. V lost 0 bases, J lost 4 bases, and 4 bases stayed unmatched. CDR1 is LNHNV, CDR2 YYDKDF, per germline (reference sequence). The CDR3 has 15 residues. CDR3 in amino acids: CATSREAGEGETQYF. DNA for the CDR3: TGTGCCACCAGCAGAGAAGCGGGAGAAGGAGAGACCCAGTACTTC.

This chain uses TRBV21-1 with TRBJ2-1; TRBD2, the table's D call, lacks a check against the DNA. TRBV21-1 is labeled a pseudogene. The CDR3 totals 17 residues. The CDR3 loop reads CASSKTSGSSSYNEQFF. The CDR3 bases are TGTGCCAGCAGCAAAACTAGCGGGTCCAGCTCCTACAATGAGCAGTTCTTC.

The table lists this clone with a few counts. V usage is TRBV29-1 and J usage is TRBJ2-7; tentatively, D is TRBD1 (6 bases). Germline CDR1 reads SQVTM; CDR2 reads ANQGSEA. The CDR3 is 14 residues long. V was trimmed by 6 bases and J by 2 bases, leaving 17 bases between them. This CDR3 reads CSVASTGYAYEQYF. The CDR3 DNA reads TGCAGCGTGGCTTCGACAGGTTACGCCTACGAGCAGTACTTC.